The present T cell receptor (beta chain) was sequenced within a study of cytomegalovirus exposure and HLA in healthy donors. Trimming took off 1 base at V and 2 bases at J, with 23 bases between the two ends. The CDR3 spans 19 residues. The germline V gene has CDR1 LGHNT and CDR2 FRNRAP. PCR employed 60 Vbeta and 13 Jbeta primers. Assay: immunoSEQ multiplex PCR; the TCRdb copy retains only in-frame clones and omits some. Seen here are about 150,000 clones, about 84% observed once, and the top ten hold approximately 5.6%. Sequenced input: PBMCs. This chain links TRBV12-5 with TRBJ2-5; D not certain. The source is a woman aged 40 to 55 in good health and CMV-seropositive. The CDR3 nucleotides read TGTGCTAGTGGTTTGGCTTTGATCGACATAGTCATCCAGCAAGAGACCCAGTACTTC. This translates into CASGLALIDIVIQQETQYF.